Listed here are 14 T cell receptor beta chains from one sample, sequenced in a study of shared clonotypes between healthy human individuals (dated by TCRdb to the early 2020s). Library generation was performed with the immunoSEQ multiplex PCR assay. Imported from immuneACCESS, the table was reduced by TCRdb to in-frame sequences with V and J called. These copies leave out some clones; in studies compared against another copy, an unresolved V gene accounts for under half, and the cause of the remainder is not known. For this sample the table gives about 500,000 clones, of which over 60% were detected only once. The top ten constitute around 11% of the sample. Sequencing input: PBMCs. The source of these receptors is a woman aged 35 to 49 in good health. Some clones in this sample may be carry-over from other donors' samples.

This clone was found many times. Within the sample, other DNA sequences also encode this same CDR3. This chain uses TRBV4-3 with TRBJ2-7; D tentatively fits TRBD1 or TRBD2 (6 bases each). Trimming stripped 2 bases from V and 7 bases from J, with 15 bases between. This CDR3 is 14 amino acids long. CDR1 and CDR2 (germline): LGHNA, YSLEER. Written as DNA, the CDR3 is TGCGCCAGCAGCCAAAAACAGGGAGGAGGGGAGCAGTACTTC. This translates into CASSQKQGGGEQYF.

Comments on this clone: Since a much larger clone is just one base distant, this may be a read error. CDR3 sequence (DNA): TGTGCCAGCACCCCGGATGTTGGTGGAAACACCATATATTTT. This sequence encodes CASTPDVGGNTIYF. The chain employs TRBV28 and TRBJ1-3; D remains unclear. The CDR3 has 14 residues. The V gene's germline CDR1 is MDHEN and CDR2 SYDVKM. The V and J ends lost 7 bases and 3 bases respectively, with 13 bases between them.

The chain combines TRBV28 with TRBJ2-7; D not resolved. The germline CDR1 and CDR2 sequences are MDHEN and SYDVKM. V was trimmed by 11 bases and J by 3 bases, leaving 17 bases between them. CDR3 length: 13 amino acids. CDR3 loop: CAGSPDGLYEQYF. CDR3 nucleotides: TGTGCCGGCTCTCCGGACGGCCTCTACGAGCAGTACTTC.

This clone was recorded once. Different DNA sequences within this sample yield the same CDR3. The V call is TRBV4-3, the J call TRBJ2-5; TRBD1 agrees at 10 bases. The J call is doubtful: the DNA matches TRBJ2-7 better. The CDR3 spans 15 residues. Germline V gene lookup returns CDR1 LGHNA and CDR2 YSLEER. CDR3 sequence: CASSRDGTGAYEQYF. CDR3 sequence (DNA): TGCGCCAGCAGCCGGGACGGGACAGGGGCCTACGAGCAGTACTTC.

CDR3 nucleotides: TGTGCCAGCAGCCAGACCTTCGGGGAGCAGTACTTC. It yields the protein CASSQTFGEQYF. The chain recombines TRBV7-8 with TRBJ2-7; no reliable D call. Germline assignment: CDR1 SGHVS and CDR2 FQNEAQ. This CDR3 has 12 amino acids. Trimming pared 5 bases from V and 7 bases from J, leaving 12 bases between.

This chain links TRBV4-3 with TRBJ1-1; possible D gene TRBD1, 5 bases. Per germline, CDR1 LGHNA and CDR2 YSLEER. This CDR3 is 15 amino acids long. The V gene lost 4 bases and the J gene lost 0 bases, with 12 bases spanning the gap. The CDR3 loop is CASSPRGGVNTEAFF. The CDR3 DNA follows: TGCGCCAGCAGCCCCCGGGGAGGGGTGAACACTGAAGCTTTCTTT.

The CDR3 nucleotides are TGTGCCAGCAGTTCACCCCTCATCCGGGCGAACACTGAAGCTTTCTTT. It yields the protein CASSSPLIRANTEAFF. The J gene is TRBJ1-1, the V gene TRBV28; D unresolved. Germline CDR1 MDHEN, CDR2 SYDVKM. This CDR3 has 16 amino acids. V was clipped by 4 bases and J by 1 base, with 16 bases between them.

This clone was seen ten or more times. The DNA of the CDR3 is TGTGCCAGCAGTTACTCCCGGGGGGGCTCCTACAATGAGCAGTTCTTC. This sequence encodes CASSYSRGGSYNEQFF. The genes are TRBV6-5 and TRBJ2-1, with 8 bases lining up with TRBD2. J lost 0 bases, V lost 0 bases, and 1 base had no gene match. The CDR3 runs to 16 residues. The germline V gene encodes CDR1 MNHEY and CDR2 SVGAGI.

This chain uses TRBV6-5 with TRBJ1-5; 7 bases are shared with TRBD1. CDR3 length: 14 amino acids. Trimming at V came to 4 bases and at J to 5 bases, leaving 5 bases not matched to a gene. Germline loops: CDR1 MNHEY, CDR2 SVGAGI. The CDR3 region is CASSSGTEDQPQHF. The CDR3 bases are TGTGCCAGCAGTTCCGGGACAGAGGATCAGCCCCAGCATTTT.

Of note for this clone: The likely explanation is a read error, given a far larger clone one base away. The identical CDR3 is also encoded by other nucleotide sequences in the sample. The gene calls are TRBV5-6 and TRBJ1-1, with D possibly matching TRBD1 (5 bases). CDR1 and CDR2 (germline): SGHDT, YYEEEE. Trimming took 5 bases from V and 5 from J, leaving 16 bases between them. The CDR3 is 14 amino acids. Here the CDR3 DNA reads TGTGCCAGCAGTCCTCGAGGGGCTTGGACTGAAGCTTTCTTT. Its translation is CASSPRGAWTEAFF. Based on the CDR3 plus reference TRBV5-6 and TRBJ1-1, the full variable domain is DAGVTQSPTHLIKTRGQQVTLRCSPKSGHDTVSWYQQALGQGPQFIFQYYEEEERQRGNFPDRFSGHQFPNYSSELNVNALLLGDSALYLCASSPRGAWTEAFFGQGTRLTVV.

This clone was recorded a few times. The identical CDR3 is also encoded by other nucleotide sequences in the sample. The J gene is TRBJ2-5, the V gene TRBV9; the match to TRBD1 covers 7 bases. Germline values: CDR1 SGDLS, CDR2 YYNGEE. After removal of 0 bases from V and 5 bases from J, the junction contained 4 bases not matched to a gene. This CDR3 comprises 14 residues. DNA for the CDR3: TGTGCCAGCAGCGTAGGAGGGGGCCGGGAGACCCAGTACTTC. Translating it yields CASSVGGGRETQYF.

This clone was counted between two and nine times. The rearrangement joins TRBV5-6 to TRBJ1-1, with D unresolved. The germline V and J ends were trimmed by 4 bases and 1 base, with 8 bases remaining between them. Germline CDR1 is SGHDT and CDR2 is YYEEEE. The CDR3 sequence is 13 residues long. This CDR3 is CASSRLENTEAFF. CDR3 DNA sequence: TGTGCCAGCAGCCGCCTGGAGAACACTGAAGCTTTCTTT. The full variable domain, completed using reference TRBV5-6 and TRBJ1-1, is DAGVTQSPTHLIKTRGQQVTLRCSPKSGHDTVSWYQQALGQGPQFIFQYYEEEERQRGNFPDRFSGHQFPNYSSELNVNALLLGDSALYLCASSRLENTEAFFGQGTRLTVV.

In this sample, this clone turned up many times. The chain joins TRBV23-1 to TRBJ2-7; D is possibly TRBD1 or TRBD2 (5 bases each). TRBV23-1 is marked as an open reading frame, function uncertain. V lost 10 bases, J lost 1 base, and 23 bases lay in between. This CDR3 is 16 amino acids long. CDR3 sequence: CATRVERDLRSYEQYF. The CDR3 coding sequence is TGCGCCACCAGAGTCGAGAGGGACCTTAGGTCCTACGAGCAGTACTTC.

This clone has a single count. The V and J genes are TRBV5-8 and TRBJ2-7, with TRBD1 matching over 11 bases. The germline V gene encodes CDR1 SGHTS and CDR2 YDEGEE. The CDR3 is 15 residues long. V trimming: 4 bases; J trimming: 7 bases; junction bases outside the gene matches: 10. CDR3 nucleotides: TGTGCCAGCAGCAAAGGACAGGGGGCCTTTCGGGAGCAGTACTTC. Translation: CASSKGQGAFREQYF.